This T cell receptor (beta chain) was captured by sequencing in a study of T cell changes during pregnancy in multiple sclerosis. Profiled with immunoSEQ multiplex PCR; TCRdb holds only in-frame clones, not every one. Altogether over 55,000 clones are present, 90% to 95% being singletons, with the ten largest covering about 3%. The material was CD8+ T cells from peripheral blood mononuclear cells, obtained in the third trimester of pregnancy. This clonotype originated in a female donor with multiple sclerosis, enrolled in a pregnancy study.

The CDR3 loop reads CASSPPGQGASEQFF. Here the CDR3 DNA reads TGTGCCAGCAGCCCTCCGGGACAGGGGGCTAGTGAGCAGTTCTTC. The rearrangement uses TRBV11-2 and TRBJ2-1; 12 bases fit TRBD1. The J segment lost 9 bases and the V segment lost 5 bases, leaving 8 bases of the junction unmatched. CDR3 length: 15 amino acids. Looked up from germline, CDR1 is SGHAT and CDR2 is FQNNGV. Using reference TRBV11-2 and TRBJ2-1 for the parts outside the CDR3, the full variable domain is EAGVAQSPRYKIIEKRQSVAFWCNPISGHATLYWYQQILGQGPKLLIQFQNNGVVDDSQLPKDRFSAERLKGVDSTLKIQPAKLEDSAVYLCASSPPGQGASEQFFGPGTRLTVL.